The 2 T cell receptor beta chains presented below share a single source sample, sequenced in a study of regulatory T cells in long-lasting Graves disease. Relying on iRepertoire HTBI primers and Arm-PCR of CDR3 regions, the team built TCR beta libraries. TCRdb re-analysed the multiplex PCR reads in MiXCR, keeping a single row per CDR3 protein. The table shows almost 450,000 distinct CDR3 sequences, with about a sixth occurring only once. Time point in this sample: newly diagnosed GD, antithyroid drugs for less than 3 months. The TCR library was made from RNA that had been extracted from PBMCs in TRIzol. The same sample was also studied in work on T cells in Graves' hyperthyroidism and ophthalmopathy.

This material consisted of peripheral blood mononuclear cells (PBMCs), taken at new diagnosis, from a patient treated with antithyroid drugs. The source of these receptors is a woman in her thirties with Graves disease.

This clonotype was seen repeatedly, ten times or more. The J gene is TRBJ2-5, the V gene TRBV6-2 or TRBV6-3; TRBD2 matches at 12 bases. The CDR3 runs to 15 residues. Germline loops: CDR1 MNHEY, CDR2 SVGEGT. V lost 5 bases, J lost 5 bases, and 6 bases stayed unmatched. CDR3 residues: CASSRTSGNVETQYF. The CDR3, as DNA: TGTGCCAGCAGTAGGACTAGCGGGAACGTGGAGACCCAGTACTTC.

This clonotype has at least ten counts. In DNA form, the CDR3 reads TGCAGCGTCGCACCAGCCGCAACTAATGAAAAACTGTTTTTT. Protein sequence: CSVAPAATNEKLFF. This chain joins TRBV29-1 and TRBJ1-4; D gene ambiguous. Germline assignment: CDR1 SQVTM and CDR2 ANQGSEA. The V end lost 6 bases, the J end lost 0 bases, and 11 bases lay between the germline ends. The CDR3 extends over 14 amino acids.